The T cell receptor (beta chain) described here comes from a study of T-cell reconstitution after alpha-beta-depleted transplantation in children. V shed 4 bases and J 4 bases; nucleotides not matched to a gene: 10. CDR1 SGHRS and CDR2 YFSETQ come from the germline V gene. The CDR3 totals 15 residues. This clonotype was counted between two and nine times. Unique molecular identifiers were used to barcode this TCRbeta library. In TCRdb, the PCR reads were re-called with MiXCR into one record per CDR3 protein. The profile shows about 340,000 distinct CDR3 sequences, about 14% of them singletons. Sequenced here: PBMCs, sampled from the stem cell graft. The sequence was collected from a human donor who donated a stem cell graft to a child with Fanconi anemia. The chain joins TRBV5-1 to TRBJ1-2; 7 nucleotides agree with TRBD1. The CDR3 DNA reads as TGCGCCAGCAGCGAAAGACCGGGACAGCCCTATGGCTACACCTTC. It specifies CASSERPGQPYGYTF. Drawing the rest from reference TRBV5-1 and TRBJ1-2, the complete variable domain is KAGVTQTPRYLIKTRGQQVTLSCSPISGHRSVSWYQQTPGQGLQFLFEYFSETQRNKGNFPGRFSGRQFSNSRSEMNVSTLELGDSALYLCASSERPGQPYGYTFGSGTRLTVV.